What follows is one T cell receptor (beta chain) and its context. As yet, its antigen is unknown. Healthy people donating bone marrow made up the donors. The CDR3 totals 18 residues. The PCR was carried out with 60 Vbeta primers and 13 Jbeta primers. Using immunoSEQ multiplex PCR, the repertoire was profiled, and TCRdb retains in-frame clones only, with some absent. The repertoire consists of over 150,000 clones, with around three quarters occurring once and the leading ten covering 1.6%. The data belong to a study of cytomegalovirus exposure and HLA in healthy donors. Study observations and caveats: TRBV6-2, TRBV6-3 and other indistinguishable V segments were excluded. Common viral pathogens seemed, in a later analysis, to connect with several of the most significant clusters.

The clonotype comes from a woman aged 18-29 years in good health and CMV-seronegative. Sequencing input: PBMCs. The chain has TRBV21-1 and TRBJ1-1; TRBD1 reflects the table's D call only, with no check against the DNA. TRBV21-1 is labeled a pseudogene. CDR3 loop: CASSPQDRFLRVGPEAFF. CDR3 nucleotide sequence: TGTGCCAGCAGCCCACAGGACAGGTTCCTTCGGGTAGGCCCTGAAGCTTTCTTT.